Sequencing of this T cell receptor beta chain was carried out in a study of human T cells and chemical hapten exposure. V lost 0 bases to trimming and J lost 7 bases, with 18 bases between them. CDR3 length: 15 residues. Germline-derived CDR1 and CDR2 are DFQATT and SNEGSKA (reference sequence). As for time point: patch test 1, 2 weeks after DPC sensitization. Regarding treatment: therapeutic diphenylcyclopropenone sensitization with weekly scalp DPC. Details on this clonotype: Its antigen is undetermined.

TCRdb re-called the RACE reads with MiXCR, one entry per CDR3 protein. This table holds 95,000 to 150,000 distinct CDR3 sequences, roughly 13% found once. The study's findings and limits: Expanded TCRs created a significantly greater count of big CDR3 similarity clusters than controls did.

This sequence was found in a man between 18 and 29 years old with alopecia areata. Some clones in this sample may be carry-over from other donors' samples. The gene calls are TRBV20-1 and TRBJ1-2, with TRBD1 as a possible D gene (5 bases). This specimen consisted of whole blood, obtained in connection with sensitization to the hapten diphenylcyclopropenone (DPC). This CDR3 is CSARELSQGRAGYTF. The CDR3 nucleotides are TGCAGTGCTAGAGAGTTATCGCAGGGAAGGGCTGGCTACACCTTC.